The clone carrying this TCR beta chain was detected a few times. The antigen remains undetermined. Germline assignment: CDR1 LNHDA and CDR2 SQIVND (reference sequence). CDR3 length: 13 residues. Trimming cost V 5 bases and J 5 bases, with 10 bases left between them. The iRepertoire nested amplicon-rescue multiplex PCR amplified TCR alpha and beta CDR3s from RNA. One-step reverse transcription and amplification started from around 100-400 ng of tissue mRNA or PBMC total RNA. TCRdb processed the multiplex PCR reads anew with MiXCR; each CDR3 protein has one entry. Of some 40,000 distinct CDR3 sequences listed, 20% to 25% are singletons. The data belong to a study of glioma-infiltrating T cells. Study-level points and caveats: CDR3 overlap between tissue and blood was very small.

The sequence came from a human donor with low-grade glioma or glioblastoma, undergoing nonglioma brain surgery, or in good health (not recorded which). The specimen sequenced was glioma tissue, nonneoplastic brain tissue, or PBMCs (not recorded which). The chain employs TRBV19 and TRBJ2-1; D uncertain. The CDR3 sequence: CASSVGPNNEQFF. Here the CDR3 DNA reads TGTGCCAGTAGTGTTGGACCAAACAATGAGCAGTTCTTC. Variable domain in full (rest from reference TRBV19 and TRBJ2-1): DGGITQSPKYLFRKEGQNVTLSCEQNLNHDAMYWYRQDPGQGLRLIYYSQIVNDFQKGDIAEGYSVSREKKESFPLTVTSAQKNPTAFYLCASSVGPNNEQFFGPGTRLTVL.